These 21 T cell receptor beta chains originate from one sample sequenced in a study of OX40 agonist ivuxolimab in advanced cancers. Measured with immunoSEQ multiplex PCR; TCRdb has only the in-frame clones, and not every one. The profile shows tens of thousands of clones, about nine tenths of them singletons. Material: CD4+ or CD8+ T cells sorted from blood, obtained in a trial of the OX40 agonist ivuxolimab. The receptors were gathered from an adult with an advanced solid tumor such as melanoma, head and neck, liver or kidney cancer.

The chain is built from TRBV18 and TRBJ2-6; D unclear. The CDR3 has 16 residues. The germline V gene encodes CDR1 KGHSH and CDR2 LQKENI. V lost 4 bases and J 0 bases, leaving 10 bases between the germline ends. The DNA of the CDR3 is TGTGCCAGCTCACTTACTGCGGACTCTGGGGCCAACGTCCTGACTTTC. It translates to CASSLTADSGANVLTF.

The J gene is TRBJ1-5, the V gene TRBV6-6, with a tentative D call TRBD1 (5 bases). The CDR3 loop spans 13 amino acids. V dropped 10 bases and J dropped 6 bases, with 16 bases sitting between them. Germline V CDR1 and CDR2: MNHNY, SVGAGI (reference sequence). The CDR3 loop reads CATSDSGFQPQHF. The CDR3 DNA follows: TGTGCCACCTCTGACAGCGGGTTTCAGCCCCAGCATTTT.

For the CDR3, the DNA is TGTGCCAGCACTCCCGAGGTGGCGGGAGCCTATGAGCAGTTCTTC. Protein product: CASTPEVAGAYEQFF. The genes are TRBV27 and TRBJ2-1; 7 nucleotides line up with TRBD2. Per the germline V gene, CDR1 is MNHEY and CDR2 is SMNVEV (reference sequence). The CDR3 has 15 residues. V lost 7 bases and J lost 8; bases outside the gene matches: 14.

The chain combines TRBV28 with TRBJ2-2; tentative D call: TRBD1 (6 bases). Germline loops: CDR1 MDHEN, CDR2 SYDVKM. The ends were cut back, 3 bases at V and 4 bases at J, with 9 bases in the middle. The length of the CDR3 is 14 residues. CDR3 region: CASSFGQPTGELFF. In nucleotides, the CDR3 is TGTGCCAGCAGTTTCGGACAGCCCACCGGGGAGCTGTTTTTT. Complete variable domain (other parts from reference TRBV28 and TRBJ2-2): DVKVTQSSRYLVKRTGEKVFLECVQDMDHENMFWYRQDPGLGLRLIYFSYDVKMKEKGDIPEGYSVSREKKERFSLILESASTNQTSMYLCASSFGQPTGELFFGEGSRLTVL.

This chain's CDR3 is CAWSGLAEHYEQYF. The CDR3 DNA reads as TGTGCCTGGAGCGGACTAGCGGAGCACTACGAGCAGTACTTC. The gene calls are TRBV30 and TRBJ2-7; 10 nucleotides match TRBD2. The trim removed 3 bases at V and 3 bases at J, leaving 5 bases unmatched. The V gene's germline CDR1 is GTSNPN and CDR2 SVGIG (reference sequence). CDR3 length: 14 residues.

The chain has TRBV11-3 and TRBJ2-7, with 10 positions matching TRBD1. The V and J ends lost 5 bases and 3 bases, in that order; junction bases with no gene match: 7. The germline V gene has CDR1 SGHNT and CDR2 YENEEA. The CDR3 is 15 residues long. Here the CDR3 DNA reads TGTGCCAGCAGCCTCGGGACAGGGGCCCACTACGAGCAGTACTTC. Translated: CASSLGTGAHYEQYF.

This clone was seen a handful of times. This sequence joins TRBV30 and TRBJ1-1; D not resolved. V lost 4 bases and J lost 0, with 9 bases in between. The CDR3 runs 13 residues. In germline, CDR1 is GTSNPN, CDR2 SVGIG (reference sequence). Here the CDR3 DNA reads TGTGCCTGGAAAGAGCTGATGAACACTGAAGCTTTCTTT. Translation: CAWKELMNTEAFF.

This chain joins TRBV11-1 and TRBJ2-6; TRBD1 might be the D (5 bases). This CDR3 is built from 17 residues. The germline V gene has CDR1 SGHAT and CDR2 FQDESV (reference sequence). V was trimmed by 3 bases and J by 0 bases, leaving 12 bases between them. The CDR3 reads CASSLGTGGSGANVLTF. The CDR3, as DNA: TGTGCCAGCAGCTTGGGCACAGGCGGCTCTGGGGCCAACGTCCTGACTTTC.

The genes are TRBV27 and TRBJ2-1, with a weak D call TRBD1 (6 bases). Deletions cut 2 bases from V and 3 bases from J, with 11 bases between. Germline V CDR1 and CDR2: MNHEY, SMNVEV (reference sequence). The CDR3 length is 15 residues. CDR3 DNA sequence: TGTGCCAGCAGTTTAGGGGGCGGCATCTACAATGAGCAGTTCTTC. It translates to CASSLGGGIYNEQFF.

This clone turned up a few times. CDR3 residues: CASSWGGTGNEQFF. CDR3 nucleotides: TGTGCCAGCAGCTGGGGTGGGACAGGGAATGAGCAGTTCTTC. The chain is built from TRBV7-3 and TRBJ2-1; TRBD1 matches at 9 bases. V shed 4 bases, J shed 7 bases, and the junction held 5 bases outside the gene matches. Germline loops: CDR1 SGHTA, CDR2 FQGTGA. CDR3 length: 14 residues.

The J gene is TRBJ2-3, the V gene TRBV10-2; a weak D match, TRBD2 (6 bases). This CDR3 is 15 amino acids long. The V gene lost 3 bases and the J gene lost 2 bases, with 12 bases spanning the gap. Germline V gives CDR1 WSHSY, CDR2 SAAADI. CDR3 residues: CASSDPGAPTDTQYF. The CDR3, as DNA: TGCGCCAGCAGTGACCCGGGAGCACCCACAGATACGCAGTATTTT.

The chain recombines TRBV6-6 with TRBJ2-7, with 7 bases identical to TRBD2. Germline lookup yields CDR1 MNHNY and CDR2 SVGAGI (reference sequence). J lost 4 bases, V lost 5 bases, and 2 bases had no gene match. The CDR3 covers 12 residues. The CDR3, as DNA: TGTGCCAGCAGTCGCGGGAGTTACGAGCAGTACTTC. This encodes CASSRGSYEQYF.

This clone appeared once. The V and J genes are TRBV29-1 and TRBJ2-3, with 7 bases that match TRBD2. The CDR3 consists of 14 residues. Germline V gene sequence: CDR1 SQVTM, CDR2 ANQGSEA. With 4 bases clipped from V and 4 bases from J, the junction kept 8 bases outside the gene matches. The CDR3 protein is CSVVGGRGADTQYF. The DNA for the CDR3 is TGCAGCGTTGTGGGCGGGAGAGGGGCAGATACGCAGTATTTT.

This clone has only a few counts. The gene calls are TRBV19 and TRBJ2-7, with D possibly matching TRBD2 (5 bases). Germline V lookup: CDR1 LNHDA, CDR2 SQIVND (reference sequence). CDR3 length equals 14 residues. The V end lost 4 bases, the J end lost 0 bases, and 10 bases lay between the germline ends. CDR3 coding DNA: TGTGCCAGTAGTAAGACTAATCCCTCCTACGAGCAGTACTTC. Translating it yields CASSKTNPSYEQYF.

The chain couples TRBV19 to TRBJ1-5, with 7 bases fitting TRBD1. CDR1 LNHDA and CDR2 SQIVND come from the germline V gene (reference sequence). With V trimmed by 10 bases and J by 8 bases, 11 bases remained unmatched. The CDR3 covers 13 residues. The CDR3 DNA is TGTGCCACCCGCCGGGACAGCAGGGAGCCCCAGCATTTT. This gives the protein CATRRDSREPQHF.

The chain combines TRBV9 with TRBJ1-2; 7 bases agree with TRBD1. The J segment lost 7 bases and the V segment lost 6 bases, leaving 12 bases of the junction unmatched. The CDR3 is 14 amino acids. CDR1 is SGDLS and CDR2 is YYNGEE in the germline V gene. Here the CDR3 reads CASTRTGTVAGYTF. In DNA form, the CDR3 reads TGTGCCAGCACCCGAACCGGGACAGTGGCTGGCTACACCTTC.

This sequence joins TRBV7-8 and TRBJ2-5, with 7 bases lining up with TRBD1. Germline CDR1 and CDR2: SGHVS and FQNEAQ. The V and J ends lost 1 base and 2 bases, in that order; junction bases with no gene match: 4. The CDR3 sequence is 15 residues long. This CDR3 reads CASSLGGGRQETQYF. DNA of the CDR3: TGTGCCAGCAGCTTAGGAGGGGGCCGGCAAGAGACCCAGTACTTC.

V is TRBV7-6 and J is TRBJ2-6; TRBD2 matches 7 bases. The CDR3 spans 18 residues. The trim removed 1 base at V and 1 base at J, leaving 7 bases unmatched. Germline CDR1 reads SGHVS; CDR2 reads FNYEAQ. The CDR3 is CASSLVTLGGSGANVLTF. CDR3 DNA sequence: TGTGCCAGCAGCTTAGTTACGTTGGGGGGGTCTGGGGCCAACGTCCTGACTTTC.

This chain connects TRBV4-1 to TRBJ1-3; D gene unclear. V lost 4 bases, J lost 0 bases, and 10 bases lay in between. Germline V gene sequence: CDR1 MGHRA, CDR2 YSYEKL. The CDR3 runs to 15 residues. The chain's CDR3 is CASSPGYYSGNTIYF. The CDR3 nucleotides read TGCGCCAGCAGCCCCGGATACTACTCTGGAAACACCATATATTTT.

This clone has a handful of counts. The V call is TRBV18, the J call TRBJ2-7; no clear D. CDR3 length equals 15 residues. V gave up 0 bases and J gave up 0 bases, with 9 bases separating them. Looked up from germline, CDR1 is KGHSH and CDR2 is LQKENI. The CDR3, as DNA: TGTGCCAGCTCACCACCGAGGAAGAGCTCCTACGAGCAGTACTTC. Translated: CASSPPRKSSYEQYF.

For this clone: One end of the junction varies from germline; a read error may be responsible. Other DNA sequences in this sample translate to the same CDR3. The chain recombines TRBV11-3 with TRBJ2-1; 9 positions agree with TRBD2. CDR1 and CDR2 (germline): SGHNT, YENEEA. The length of the CDR3 is 15 residues. DNA of the CDR3: TGCGCCAGCAGCTTAGCGGGAGCGAACTACAATGAGCAGTTCTTC. It encodes CASSLAGANYNEQFF.